The TCR beta chain described here comes from a study of Ad26.COV2.S vaccination and SARS-CoV-2 variants. Turning to the study itself: Donor allocation was to the COV1001 Ad26.COV2.S trial arm.

V was clipped by 6 bases and J by 0 bases, with 9 bases between them. Germline assignment: CDR1 MNHEY and CDR2 SVGAGI. CDR3 length: 15 residues. The treatment is: roughly 20 received Ad26.COV2.S at low or high dose, single or two shots; 5 received placebo; per-sample allocation not given. Samples analyzed were those drawn on day 63 after the first vaccine or placebo injection. Sequenced by immunoSEQ multiplex PCR; TCRdb stores in-frame clones only, minus some. The sample consists of roughly 300,000 clones, 88% of them appearing once. The V and J genes are TRBV6-5 and TRBJ2-6; D is unresolved. The starting material was peripheral blood, obtained in a trial of Ad26.COV2.S vaccine versus placebo. The receptor was derived from a person aged 18 to 65 who received the Ad26.COV2.S COVID-19 vaccine or a placebo. The CDR3, as DNA: TGTGCCAGCAGCCTAAAACCCTCTGGGGCCAACGTCCTGACTTTC. This sequence encodes CASSLKPSGANVLTF.